These 5 T cell receptor beta chains were all obtained from the same sample, sequenced in a study of shared clonotypes between healthy human individuals. Produced via immunoSEQ multiplex PCR; TCRdb's table is partial and in-frame only. The data show under 600,000 clones, roughly 85% seen once. The sequenced material came from PBMCs. The receptors come from a woman aged 40 to 49 in good health. Some clones in this sample may be carry-over from other donors' samples.

The rearrangement links TRBV5-1 to TRBJ2-1; 8 nucleotides agree with TRBD2. The CDR3 totals 16 residues. Germline V lookup: CDR1 SGHRS, CDR2 YFSETQ. Trimming at V came to 3 bases and at J to 2 bases, leaving 7 bases not matched to a gene. CDR3 region: CASSSYLAGAYNEQFF. In DNA, the CDR3 is TGCGCCAGCAGCTCATACCTAGCGGGTGCCTACAATGAGCAGTTCTTC.

This clone appeared a few times. The rearrangement joins TRBV4-1 to TRBJ2-3, with D unresolved. Germline CDR1 MGHRA, CDR2 YSYEKL. Deletions cut 2 bases from V and 1 base from J, with 13 bases between. This CDR3 region has 16 residues. CDR3 region: CASSQLSLPGTDTQYF. CDR3 sequence (DNA): TGCGCCAGCAGCCAACTTTCCCTACCCGGCACAGATACGCAGTATTTT.

The rearrangement joins TRBV7-8 to TRBJ2-3; D is unclear. Trimming stripped 3 bases from V and 2 bases from J, with 9 bases between. Germline CDR1 SGHVS, CDR2 FQNEAQ. This CDR3 region has 14 residues. CDR3 nucleotide sequence: TGTGCCAGCAGCTTTGGTGACTTCACAGATACGCAGTATTTT. It specifies CASSFGDFTDTQYF.

On this clone: Other DNA sequences in the sample encode the same CDR3. CDR3 region: CAISESRGLGYEQYF. The CDR3 DNA follows: TGTGCCATCAGTGAGTCCCGTGGACTGGGCTACGAGCAGTACTTC. V is TRBV10-3 and J is TRBJ2-7; TRBD2 might be the D (5 bases). The CDR3 consists of 15 residues. Per the germline V gene, CDR1 is ENHRY and CDR2 is SYGVKD. V was pared by 0 bases and J by 3 bases, with 12 bases between.

This chain uses TRBV19 with TRBJ2-7; 8 bases are a match to TRBD1. The CDR3 runs 13 residues. Per germline, CDR1 LNHDA and CDR2 SQIVND (reference sequence). J gave up 6 bases and V 8 bases, and 9 bases lay outside the gene matches. The CDR3 here is CASSDRATFEQYF. Here the CDR3 DNA reads TGTGCCAGTTCGGACAGGGCGACTTTCGAGCAGTACTTC.